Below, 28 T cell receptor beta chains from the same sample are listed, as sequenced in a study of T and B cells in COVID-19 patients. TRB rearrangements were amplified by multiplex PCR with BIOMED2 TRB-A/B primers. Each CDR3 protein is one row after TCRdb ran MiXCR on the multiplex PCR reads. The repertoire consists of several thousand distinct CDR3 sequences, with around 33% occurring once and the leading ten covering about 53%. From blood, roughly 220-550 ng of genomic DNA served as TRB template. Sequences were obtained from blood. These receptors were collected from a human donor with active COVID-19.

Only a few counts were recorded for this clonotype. The DNA for the CDR3 is TGTGCCAGCAGCCCCCCGGGAGGGCTAGCGACTAATGAAAAACTGTTTTTT. Protein sequence: CASSPPGGLATNEKLFF. The chain recombines TRBV27 with TRBJ1-4; D call uncertain. The germline gives CDR1 MNHEY, CDR2 SMNVEV (reference sequence). V shed 6 bases and J shed 2 bases, with 19 bases lying between them. The CDR3 totals 17 residues.

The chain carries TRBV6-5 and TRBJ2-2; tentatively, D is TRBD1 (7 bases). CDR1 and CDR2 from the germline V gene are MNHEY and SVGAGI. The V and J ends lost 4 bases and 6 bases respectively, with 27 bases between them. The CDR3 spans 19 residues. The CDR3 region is CASSSPRGTAVQGAGELFF. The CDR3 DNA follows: TGTGCCAGCAGTTCGCCCCGCGGGACAGCGGTTCAAGGGGCCGGGGAGCTGTTTTTT.

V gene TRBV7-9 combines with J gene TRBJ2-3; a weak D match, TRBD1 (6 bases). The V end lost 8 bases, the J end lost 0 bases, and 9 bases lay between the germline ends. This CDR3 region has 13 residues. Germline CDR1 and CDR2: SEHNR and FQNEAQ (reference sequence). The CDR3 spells CASGGTSTDTQYF. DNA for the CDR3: TGTGCCAGCGGGGGCACGAGCACAGATACGCAGTATTTT.

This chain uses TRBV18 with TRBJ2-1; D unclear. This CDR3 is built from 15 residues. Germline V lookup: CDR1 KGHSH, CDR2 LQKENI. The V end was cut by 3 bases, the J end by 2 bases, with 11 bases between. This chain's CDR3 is CASSPPGKTYNEQFF. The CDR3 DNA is TGTGCCAGCTCACCCCCCGGTAAGACCTACAATGAGCAGTTCTTC.

The CDR3 reads CASSLGRSLDRQETQYF. CDR3 DNA sequence: TGTGCCAGCAGTTTGGGGCGGAGCCTGGATCGCCAAGAGACCCAGTACTTC. V is TRBV12-3 or TRBV12-4 and J is TRBJ2-5; TRBD1 is a possible D gene (5 bases). This CDR3 spans 17 amino acids. Trimming shortened V by 3 bases and J by 1 base, and 18 bases separated the two germline ends.

CDR3 region: CASSLGTGGPGVTIYF. CDR3 nucleotide sequence: TGTGCCAGCAGTTTGGGGACAGGGGGCCCCGGGGTCACCATATATTTT. This chain links TRBV12-3 or TRBV12-4 with TRBJ1-3, with TRBD1 matching 12 bases. V lost 3 bases, J lost 9 bases, and 9 bases stayed unmatched. The CDR3 runs to 16 residues.

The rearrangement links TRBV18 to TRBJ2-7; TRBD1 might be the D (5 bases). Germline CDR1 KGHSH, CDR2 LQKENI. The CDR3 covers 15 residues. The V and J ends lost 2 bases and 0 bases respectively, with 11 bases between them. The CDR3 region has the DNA TGTGCCAGCTCACCAAGTGCGGACATCTCCTACGAGCAGTACTTC. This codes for CASSPSADISYEQYF.

The CDR3 DNA reads as TGTGCCAGCAGGCGTCCGGGGACAGCAACTCAGCCCCAGCATTTT. Its translation is CASRRPGTATQPQHF. The chain links TRBV12-3 or TRBV12-4 to TRBJ1-5; 7 nucleotides agree with TRBD1. This CDR3 contains 15 residues. V trimming: 6 bases; J trimming: 6 bases; junction bases outside the gene matches: 11.

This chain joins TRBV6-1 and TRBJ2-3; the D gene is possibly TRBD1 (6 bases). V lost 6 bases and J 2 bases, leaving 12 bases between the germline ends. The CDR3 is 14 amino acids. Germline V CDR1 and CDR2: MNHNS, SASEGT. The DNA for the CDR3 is TGTGCCAGCAGGTTACAGGGCTCCACAGATACGCAGTATTTT. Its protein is CASRLQGSTDTQYF.

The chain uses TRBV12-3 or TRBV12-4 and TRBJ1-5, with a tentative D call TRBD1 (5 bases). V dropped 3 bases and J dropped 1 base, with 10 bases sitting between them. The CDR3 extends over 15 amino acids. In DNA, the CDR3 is TGTGCCAGCAGTTTGGGGGGGACGAGCAATCAGCCCCAGCATTTT. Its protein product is CASSLGGTSNQPQHF.

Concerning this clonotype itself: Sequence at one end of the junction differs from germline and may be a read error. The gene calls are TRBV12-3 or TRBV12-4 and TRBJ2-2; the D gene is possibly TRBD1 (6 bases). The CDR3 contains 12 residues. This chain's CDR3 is CVSSRGTGELFF. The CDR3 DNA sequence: TGTGTCAGCAGCAGGGGAACCGGGGAGCTGTTTTTT.

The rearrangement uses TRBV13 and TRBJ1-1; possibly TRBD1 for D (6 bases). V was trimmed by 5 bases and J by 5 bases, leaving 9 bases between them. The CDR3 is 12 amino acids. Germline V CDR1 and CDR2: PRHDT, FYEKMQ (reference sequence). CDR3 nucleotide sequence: TGTGCCAGCAGCCCCGGACAGACTGAAGCTTTCTTT. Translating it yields CASSPGQTEAFF.

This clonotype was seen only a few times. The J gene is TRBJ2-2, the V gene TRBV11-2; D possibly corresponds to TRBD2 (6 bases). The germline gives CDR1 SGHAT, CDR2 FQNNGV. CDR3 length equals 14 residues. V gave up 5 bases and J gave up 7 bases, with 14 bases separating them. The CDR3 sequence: CASSRGTRSGELFF. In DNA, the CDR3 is TGTGCCAGCAGCCGCGGGACCAGGAGCGGGGAGCTGTTTTTT.

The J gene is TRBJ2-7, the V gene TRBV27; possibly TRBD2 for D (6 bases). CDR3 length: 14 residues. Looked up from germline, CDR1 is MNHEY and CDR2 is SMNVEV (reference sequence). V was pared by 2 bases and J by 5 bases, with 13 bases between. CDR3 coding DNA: TGTGCCAGCAGTTTAAGGAGGGATAAGGACGAGCAGTACTTC. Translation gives CASSLRRDKDEQYF.

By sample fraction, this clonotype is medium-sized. The CDR3 DNA reads as TGCGCCAGCAGCCAAGAAGTGTCGGAGCACTATGGCTACACCTTC. This sequence encodes CASSQEVSEHYGYTF. This chain uses TRBV4-3 with TRBJ1-2; D call uncertain. Trimming took off 0 bases at V and 3 bases at J, with 11 bases between the two ends. The CDR3 extends over 15 amino acids. The V gene's germline CDR1 is LGHNA and CDR2 YSLEER.

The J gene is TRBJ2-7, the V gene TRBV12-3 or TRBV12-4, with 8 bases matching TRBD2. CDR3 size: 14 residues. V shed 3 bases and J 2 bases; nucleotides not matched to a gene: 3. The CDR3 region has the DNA TGTGCCAGCAGTTTTAGCGGGGCCCCCTACGAGCAGTACTTC. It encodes CASSFSGAPYEQYF.

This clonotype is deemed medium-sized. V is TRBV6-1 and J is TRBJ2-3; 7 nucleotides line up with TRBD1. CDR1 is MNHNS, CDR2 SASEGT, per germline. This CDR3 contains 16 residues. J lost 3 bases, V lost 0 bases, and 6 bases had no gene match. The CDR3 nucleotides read TGTGCCAGCAGTGAAGCGCAGACAGGGTGGACAGATACGCAGTATTTT. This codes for CASSEAQTGWTDTQYF.

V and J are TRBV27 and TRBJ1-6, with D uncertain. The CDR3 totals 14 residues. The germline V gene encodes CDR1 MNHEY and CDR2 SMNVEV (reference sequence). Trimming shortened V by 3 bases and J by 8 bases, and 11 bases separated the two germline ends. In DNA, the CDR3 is TGTGCCAGCAGTTTTCTGGGGAGAGATTCACCCCTCCACTTT. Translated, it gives CASSFLGRDSPLHF.

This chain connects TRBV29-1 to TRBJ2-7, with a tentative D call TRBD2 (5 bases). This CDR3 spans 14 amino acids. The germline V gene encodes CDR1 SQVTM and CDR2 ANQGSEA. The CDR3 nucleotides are TGCAGTGCAGGTTCGCCGGGGAGCTCCTACGAGCAGTACTTC. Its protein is CSAGSPGSSYEQYF.

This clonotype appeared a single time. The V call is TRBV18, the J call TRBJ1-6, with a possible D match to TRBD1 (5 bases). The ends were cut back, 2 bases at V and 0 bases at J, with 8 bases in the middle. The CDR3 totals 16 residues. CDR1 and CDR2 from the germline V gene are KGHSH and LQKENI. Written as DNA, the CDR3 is TGTGCCAGCTCACCATACAGGAGCTCCTATAATTCACCCCTCCACTTT. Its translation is CASSPYRSSYNSPLHF. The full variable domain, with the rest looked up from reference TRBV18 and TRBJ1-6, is NAGVMQNPRHLVRRRGQEARLRCSPMKGHSHVYWYRQLPEEGLKFMVYLQKENIIDESGMPKERFSAEFPKEGPSILRIQQVVRGDSAAYFCASSPYRSSYNSPLHFGNGTRLTVT.

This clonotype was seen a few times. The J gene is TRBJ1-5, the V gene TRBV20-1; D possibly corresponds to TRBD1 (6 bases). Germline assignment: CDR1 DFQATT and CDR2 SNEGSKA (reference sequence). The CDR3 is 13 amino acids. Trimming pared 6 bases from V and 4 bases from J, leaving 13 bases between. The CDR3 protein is CSARDTLNQPQHF. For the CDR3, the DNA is TGCAGTGCCAGGGACACCTTAAATCAGCCCCAGCATTTT.

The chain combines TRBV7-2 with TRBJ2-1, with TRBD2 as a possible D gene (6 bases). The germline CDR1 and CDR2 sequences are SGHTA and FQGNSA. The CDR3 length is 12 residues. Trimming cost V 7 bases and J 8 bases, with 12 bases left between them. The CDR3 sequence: CASTGLGDEQFF. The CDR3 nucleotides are TGTGCCAGCACGGGACTTGGCGATGAGCAGTTCTTC.

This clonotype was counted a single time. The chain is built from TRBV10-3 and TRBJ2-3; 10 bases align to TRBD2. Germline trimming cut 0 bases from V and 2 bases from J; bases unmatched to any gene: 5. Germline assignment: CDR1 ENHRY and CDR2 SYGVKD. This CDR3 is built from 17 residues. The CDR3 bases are TGTGCCATCAGTGAGTCGACTAGCGGGTGGAACACAGATACGCAGTATTTT. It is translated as CAISESTSGWNTDTQYF.

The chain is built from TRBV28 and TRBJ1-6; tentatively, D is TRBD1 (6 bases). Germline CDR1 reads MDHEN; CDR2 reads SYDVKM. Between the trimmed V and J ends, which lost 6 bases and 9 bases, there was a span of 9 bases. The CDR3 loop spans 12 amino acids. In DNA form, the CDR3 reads TGTGCCAGCAGGTCAGGGGTTTCACCCCTCCACTTT. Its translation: CASRSGVSPLHF. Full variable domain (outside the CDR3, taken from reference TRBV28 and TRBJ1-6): DVKVTQSSRYLVKRTGEKVFLECVQDMDHENMFWYRQDPGLGLRLIYFSYDVKMKEKGDIPEGYSVSREKKERFSLILESASTNQTSMYLCASRSGVSPLHFGNGTRLTVT.

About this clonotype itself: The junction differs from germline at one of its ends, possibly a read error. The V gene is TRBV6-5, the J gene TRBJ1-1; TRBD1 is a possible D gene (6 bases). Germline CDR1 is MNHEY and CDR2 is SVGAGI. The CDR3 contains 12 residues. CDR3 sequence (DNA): TGTGCCATCAGTGAGGGGGGCGGACTAGCTTTCTTT. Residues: CAISEGGGLAFF.

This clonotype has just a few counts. CDR3: CASSYSDRERFF. DNA of the CDR3: TGTGCCAGCAGCTATTCTGACAGGGAACGGTTCTTC. V and J are TRBV7-9 and TRBJ2-1; 7 bases are shared with TRBD1. CDR3 length equals 12 residues. V shed 4 bases and J 15 bases; nucleotides not matched to a gene: 9. Per germline, CDR1 SEHNR and CDR2 FQNEAQ (reference sequence).

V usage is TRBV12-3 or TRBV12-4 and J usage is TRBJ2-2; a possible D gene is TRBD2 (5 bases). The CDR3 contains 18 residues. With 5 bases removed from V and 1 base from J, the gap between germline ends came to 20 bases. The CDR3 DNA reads TGTGCCAGCAGTCCCCTTCAGGAACTAGGTCTGAACACCGGGGAGCTGTTTTTT. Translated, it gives CASSPLQELGLNTGELFF.

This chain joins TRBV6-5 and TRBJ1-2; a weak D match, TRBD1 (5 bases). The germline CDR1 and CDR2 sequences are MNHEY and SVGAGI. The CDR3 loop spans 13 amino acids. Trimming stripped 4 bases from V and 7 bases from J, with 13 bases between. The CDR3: CASSFGGFAGYTF. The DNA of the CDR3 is TGTGCCAGCAGTTTTGGGGGGTTTGCTGGCTACACCTTC.